This record concerns one T cell receptor beta chain sequence. What it binds is not known. The data were obtained in a study of human T cells and chemical hapten exposure. At the level of the study: Patch tests of 0.01% DPC on the upper back were read at 6 days. Study-level findings and limits: DPC sensitization produced no change in TCRs with frequency above 1 in 1000.

Unique molecular identifiers were affixed to discrete cDNA molecules within the library. TCRdb reprocessed the RACE reads with MiXCR, giving one entry per CDR3 protein. The sample records tens of thousands of distinct CDR3 sequences, 8% to 11% being singletons. Germline V gene data show CDR1 as SGHVS and CDR2 as FQNEAQ. Trimming removed 0 bases at V and 0 bases at J, with 12 bases between. The CDR3 has 16 amino acids. Time point in this sample: patch test 1, 2 weeks after DPC sensitization. Treatment given: therapeutic diphenylcyclopropenone sensitization with weekly scalp DPC. This material consisted of whole blood, taken in connection with sensitization to the hapten diphenylcyclopropenone (DPC). The chain couples TRBV7-8 to TRBJ2-7; D may be TRBD1 or TRBD2 (5 bases each). The receptor was isolated from a man aged 35-49 years with alopecia areata. Some clones in this sample may be carry-over from other donors' samples. CDR3 region: CASSLAWGIDSYEQYV. DNA for the CDR3: TGTGCCAGCAGCTTAGCTTGGGGGATCGACTCCTACGAGCAGTACGTC.